This TCR beta chain was found in a study of blood T cell repertoires in COVID-19. With V trimmed by 6 bases and J by 2 bases, 3 bases remained unmatched. The CDR3 is 14 residues long. The germline V gene encodes CDR1 LNHDA and CDR2 SQIVND (reference sequence). Produced via immunoSEQ multiplex PCR; TCRdb's table is partial and in-frame only. Of approximately 140,000 clones listed, over 60% are singletons. The sample was peripheral blood. The V call is TRBV19, the J call TRBJ1-1; 10 bases agree with TRBD1. This TCR was recovered from a man aged 50 to 60 with acute or convalescent COVID-19. The CDR3 sequence: CASRLTGGNTEAFF. The CDR3 coding sequence is TGTGCCAGTAGATTGACAGGGGGCAACACTGAAGCTTTCTTT.